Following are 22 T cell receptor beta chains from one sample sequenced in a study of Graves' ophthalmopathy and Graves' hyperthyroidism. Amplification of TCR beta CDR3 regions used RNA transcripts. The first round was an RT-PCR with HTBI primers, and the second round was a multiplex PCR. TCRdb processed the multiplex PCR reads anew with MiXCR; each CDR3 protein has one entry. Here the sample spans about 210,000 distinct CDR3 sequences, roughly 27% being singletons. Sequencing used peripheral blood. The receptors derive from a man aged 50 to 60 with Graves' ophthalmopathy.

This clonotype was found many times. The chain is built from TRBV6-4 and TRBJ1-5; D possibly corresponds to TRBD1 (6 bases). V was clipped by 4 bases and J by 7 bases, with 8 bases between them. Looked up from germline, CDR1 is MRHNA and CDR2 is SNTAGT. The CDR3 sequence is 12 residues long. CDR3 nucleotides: TGTGCCAGCAGTGCAGGGGAACAGCCCCAGCATTTT. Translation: CASSAGEQPQHF.

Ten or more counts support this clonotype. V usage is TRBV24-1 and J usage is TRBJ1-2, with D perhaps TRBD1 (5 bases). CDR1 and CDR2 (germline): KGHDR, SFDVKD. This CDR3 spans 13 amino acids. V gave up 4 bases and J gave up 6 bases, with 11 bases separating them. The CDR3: CATSDRGMDGYTF. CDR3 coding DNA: TGTGCCACCAGTGACCGGGGCATGGATGGCTACACCTTC.

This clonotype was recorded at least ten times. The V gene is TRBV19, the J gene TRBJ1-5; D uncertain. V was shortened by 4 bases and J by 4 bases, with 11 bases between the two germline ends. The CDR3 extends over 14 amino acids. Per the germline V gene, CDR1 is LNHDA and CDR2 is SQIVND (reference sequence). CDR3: CASSKGLGNQPQHF. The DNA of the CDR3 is TGTGCCAGTAGTAAAGGGTTAGGGAATCAGCCCCAGCATTTT. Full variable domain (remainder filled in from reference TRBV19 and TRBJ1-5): DGGITQSPKYLFRKEGQNVTLSCEQNLNHDAMYWYRQDPGQGLRLIYYSQIVNDFQKGDIAEGYSVSREKKESFPLTVTSAQKNPTAFYLCASSKGLGNQPQHFGDGTRLSIL.

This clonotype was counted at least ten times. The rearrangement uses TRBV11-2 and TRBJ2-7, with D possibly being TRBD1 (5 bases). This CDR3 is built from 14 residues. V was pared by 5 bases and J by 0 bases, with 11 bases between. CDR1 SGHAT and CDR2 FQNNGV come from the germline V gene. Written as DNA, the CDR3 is TGTGCCAGCAGCGCCCTTAGGGGCTCCTACGAGCAGTACTTC. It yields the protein CASSALRGSYEQYF.

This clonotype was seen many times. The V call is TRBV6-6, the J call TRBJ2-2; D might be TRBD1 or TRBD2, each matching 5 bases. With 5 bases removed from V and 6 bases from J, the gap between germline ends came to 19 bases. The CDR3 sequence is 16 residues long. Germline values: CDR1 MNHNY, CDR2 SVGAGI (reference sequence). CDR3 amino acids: CASSQTGTASAGELFF. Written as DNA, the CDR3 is TGTGCCAGCAGTCAGACCGGGACGGCCTCGGCCGGGGAGCTGTTTTTT.

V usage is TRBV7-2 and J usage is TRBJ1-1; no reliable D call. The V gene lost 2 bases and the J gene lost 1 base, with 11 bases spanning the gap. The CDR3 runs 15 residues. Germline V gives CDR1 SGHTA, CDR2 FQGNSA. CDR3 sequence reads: CASSLFFGSNTEAFF. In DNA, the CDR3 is TGTGCCAGCAGCTTATTCTTCGGATCGAACACTGAAGCTTTCTTT.

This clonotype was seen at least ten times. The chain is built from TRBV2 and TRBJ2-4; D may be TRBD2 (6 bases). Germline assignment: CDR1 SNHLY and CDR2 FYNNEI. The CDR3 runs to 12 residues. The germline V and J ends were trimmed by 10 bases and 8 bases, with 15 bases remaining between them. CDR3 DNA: TGTGCCACCTGGGACGGAGGGGACATTCAGTACTTC. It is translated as CATWDGGDIQYF.

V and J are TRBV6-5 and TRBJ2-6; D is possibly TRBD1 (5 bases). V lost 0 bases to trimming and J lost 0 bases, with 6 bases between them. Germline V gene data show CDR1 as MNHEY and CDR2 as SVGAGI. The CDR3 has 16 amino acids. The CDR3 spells CASSYSTVSGANVLTF. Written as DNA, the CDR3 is TGTGCCAGCAGTTACTCGACAGTCTCTGGGGCCAACGTCCTGACTTTC.

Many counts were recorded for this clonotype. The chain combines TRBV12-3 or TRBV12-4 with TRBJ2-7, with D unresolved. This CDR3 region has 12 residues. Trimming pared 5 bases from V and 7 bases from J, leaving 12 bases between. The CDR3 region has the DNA TGTGCCAGCAGTCCCACCCCTGGGGAGCAGTACTTC. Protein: CASSPTPGEQYF.

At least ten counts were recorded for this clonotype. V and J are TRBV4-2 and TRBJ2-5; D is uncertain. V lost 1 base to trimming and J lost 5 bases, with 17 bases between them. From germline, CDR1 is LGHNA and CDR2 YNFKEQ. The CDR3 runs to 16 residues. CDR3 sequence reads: CASSQVSAAAAETQYF. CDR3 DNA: TGTGCCAGCAGCCAAGTCTCGGCCGCCGCCGCGGAGACCCAGTACTTC.

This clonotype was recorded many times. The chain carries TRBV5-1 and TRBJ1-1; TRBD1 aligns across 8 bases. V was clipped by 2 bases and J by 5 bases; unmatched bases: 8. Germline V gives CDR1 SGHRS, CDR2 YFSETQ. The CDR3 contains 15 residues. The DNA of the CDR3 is TGCGCCAGCAGCTTACAACGGACAGGGCGGACTGAAGCTTTCTTT. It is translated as CASSLQRTGRTEAFF.

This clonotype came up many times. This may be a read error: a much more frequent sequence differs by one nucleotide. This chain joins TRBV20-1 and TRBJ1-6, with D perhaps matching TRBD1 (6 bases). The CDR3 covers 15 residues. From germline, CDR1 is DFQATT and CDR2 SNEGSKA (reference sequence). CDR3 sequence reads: CSARAEPGANSPPHF. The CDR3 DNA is TGCAGTGCTAGAGCCGAGCCAGGGGCGAATTCACCCCCCCACTTT.

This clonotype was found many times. The CDR3 spells CASSLSPPNSGANVLTF. DNA of the CDR3: TGTGCCAGCAGCCTATCCCCCCCTAACTCTGGGGCCAACGTCCTGACTTTC. The V call is TRBV7-2, the J call TRBJ2-6; no clear D gene. This CDR3 region has 17 residues. Germline CDR1 reads SGHTA; CDR2 reads FQGNSA. V lost 5 bases, J lost 0 bases, and 14 bases lay in between.

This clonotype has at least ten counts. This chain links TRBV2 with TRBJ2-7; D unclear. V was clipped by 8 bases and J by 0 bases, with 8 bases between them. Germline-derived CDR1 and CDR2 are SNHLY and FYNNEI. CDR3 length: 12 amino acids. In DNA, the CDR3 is TGTGCCAGCCAACGGTCCTCCTACGAGCAGTACTTC. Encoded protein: CASQRSSYEQYF.

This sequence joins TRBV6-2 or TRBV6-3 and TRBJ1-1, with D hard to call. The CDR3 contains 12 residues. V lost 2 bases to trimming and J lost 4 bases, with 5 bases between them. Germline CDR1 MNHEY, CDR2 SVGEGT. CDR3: CASSYHGTEAFF. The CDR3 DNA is TGTGCCAGCAGTTACCACGGCACTGAAGCTTTCTTT.

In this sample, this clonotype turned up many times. This chain's CDR3 is CASSLALGWISGNTIYF. CDR3 nucleotides: TGTGCCAGCAGCTTAGCGCTGGGGTGGATCTCTGGAAACACCATATATTTT. V gene TRBV7-8 combines with J gene TRBJ1-3; D is unclear. V was pared by 0 bases and J by 0 bases, with 12 bases between. The CDR3 has 17 residues. The V gene's germline CDR1 is SGHVS and CDR2 FQNEAQ.

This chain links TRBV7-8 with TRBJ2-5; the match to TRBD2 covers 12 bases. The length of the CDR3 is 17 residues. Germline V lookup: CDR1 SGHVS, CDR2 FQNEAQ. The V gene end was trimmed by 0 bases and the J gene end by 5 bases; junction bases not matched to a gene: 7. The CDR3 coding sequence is TGTGCCAGCAGCTTAGCCCTGCCTACTAGCGGGAGGGAGACCCAGTACTTC. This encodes CASSLALPTSGRETQYF.

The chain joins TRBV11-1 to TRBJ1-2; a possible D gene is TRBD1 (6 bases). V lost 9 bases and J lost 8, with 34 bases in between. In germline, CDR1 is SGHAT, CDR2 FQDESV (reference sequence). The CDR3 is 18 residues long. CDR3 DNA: TGTGCCAGTTCCTCCACTATATGGGGCCAACAGGGAGGTGGCGGCTACACCTTC. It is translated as CASSSTIWGQQGGGGYTF.

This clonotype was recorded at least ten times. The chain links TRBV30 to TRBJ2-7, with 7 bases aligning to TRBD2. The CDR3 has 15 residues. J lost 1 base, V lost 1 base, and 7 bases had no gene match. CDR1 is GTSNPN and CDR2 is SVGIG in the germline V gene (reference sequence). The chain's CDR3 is CAWSGSTGRSYEQYF. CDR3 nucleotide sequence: TGTGCCTGGAGTGGGAGTACCGGGAGGTCCTACGAGCAGTACTTC.

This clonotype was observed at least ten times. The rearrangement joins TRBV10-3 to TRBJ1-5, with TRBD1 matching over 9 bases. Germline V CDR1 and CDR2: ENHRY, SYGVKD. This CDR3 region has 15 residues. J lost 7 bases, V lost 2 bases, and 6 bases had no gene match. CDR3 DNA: TGTGCCATCAGTGAGGGCGGGACAGGGTTCCAGCCCCAGCATTTT. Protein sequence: CAISEGGTGFQPQHF.

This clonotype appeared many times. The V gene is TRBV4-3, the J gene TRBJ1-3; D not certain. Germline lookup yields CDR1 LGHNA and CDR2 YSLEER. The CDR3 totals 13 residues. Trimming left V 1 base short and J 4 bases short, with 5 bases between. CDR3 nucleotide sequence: TGCGCCAGCAGCCAAGGTGTCGGAAACACCATATATTTT. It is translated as CASSQGVGNTIYF.

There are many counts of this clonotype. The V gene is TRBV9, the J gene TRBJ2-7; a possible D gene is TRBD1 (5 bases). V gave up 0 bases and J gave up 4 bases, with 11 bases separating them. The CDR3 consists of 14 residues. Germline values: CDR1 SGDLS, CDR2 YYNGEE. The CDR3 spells CASSVATGAYEQYF. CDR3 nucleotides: TGTGCCAGCAGCGTAGCCACAGGAGCGTACGAGCAGTACTTC. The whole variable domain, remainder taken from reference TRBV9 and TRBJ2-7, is DSGVTQTPKHLITATGQRVTLRCSPRSGDLSVYWYQQSLDQGLQFLIQYYNGEERAKGNILERFSAQQFPDLHSELNLSSLELGDSALYFCASSVATGAYEQYFGPGTRLTVT.